Following are 17 T cell receptor beta chains from one sample sequenced in a study of cytomegalovirus exposure and HLA in healthy donors. This table comes from immunoSEQ multiplex PCR, and its TCRdb copy is limited to in-frame clones, with some not included. The sample includes 220,000 or so clones, 75% to 90% of them seen just once. What was sequenced was PBMCs. The receptors were sampled from a woman aged 30 to 39 in good health and CMV-seropositive.

This clone was counted once. CDR3 loop: CASSEAITGGIGTQYF. The DNA for the CDR3 is TGTGCCAGCAGTGAAGCAATAACAGGGGGAATCGGTACGCAGTATTTT. This chain links TRBV2 with TRBJ2-3; 8 bases line up with TRBD1. Germline V gene sequence: CDR1 SNHLY, CDR2 FYNNEI. The CDR3 is 16 residues long. With 0 bases clipped from V and 8 bases from J, the junction kept 10 bases outside the gene matches. Based on the CDR3 plus reference TRBV2 and TRBJ2-3, the full variable domain is EPEVTQTPSHQVTQMGQEVILRCVPISNHLYFYWYRQILGQKVEFLVSFYNNEISEKSEIFDDQFSVERPDGSNFTLKIRSTKLEDSAMYFCASSEAITGGIGTQYFGPGTRLTVL.

This clone was recorded only once. The chain uses TRBV20-1 and TRBJ2-7; D gene uncertain. Germline V gene sequence: CDR1 DFQATT, CDR2 SNEGSKA (reference sequence). V was shortened by 4 bases and J by 3 bases, with 7 bases between the two germline ends. The CDR3 is made up of 11 amino acids. CDR3 protein: CSAMNNYEQYF. CDR3 coding DNA: TGCAGTGCTATGAACAACTACGAGCAGTACTTC.

The chain is built from TRBV18 and TRBJ1-3; 7 bases are a match to TRBD1. Germline V gives CDR1 KGHSH, CDR2 LQKENI. CDR3 length: 16 residues. Trimming at V came to 6 bases and at J to 1 base, leaving 9 bases not matched to a gene. CDR3 protein: CASSRTGLESGNTIYF. CDR3 nucleotide sequence: TGTGCCAGCTCTCGGACAGGTTTAGAGTCTGGAAACACCATATATTTT.

The chain joins TRBV30 to TRBJ2-7; 7 bases are shared with TRBD2. Germline CDR1 and CDR2: GTSNPN and SVGIG (reference sequence). The CDR3 covers 14 residues. The V gene end was trimmed by 0 bases and the J gene end by 2 bases; junction bases not matched to a gene: 4. CDR3 protein: CAWSVGGLAYEQYF. The CDR3 DNA sequence: TGTGCCTGGAGTGTCGGAGGACTAGCCTACGAGCAGTACTTC.

The rearrangement joins TRBV18 to TRBJ1-4; a possible D gene is TRBD1 (5 bases). Germline V gene sequence: CDR1 KGHSH, CDR2 LQKENI. This CDR3 has 17 amino acids. Trimming took 3 bases from V and 8 from J, leaving 22 bases between them. CDR3 in DNA: TGTGCCAGCTCACCGGGGGACGGCGGGGGTAATCGGGAAAAACTGTTTTTT. This translates into CASSPGDGGGNREKLFF.

V gene TRBV29-1 combines with J gene TRBJ2-2, with D uncertain. Germline CDR1 reads SQVTM; CDR2 reads ANQGSEA. With 7 bases removed from V and 1 base from J, the gap between germline ends came to 4 bases. The CDR3 has 11 residues. The CDR3 DNA reads as TGCAGCGGAGGGAACACCGGGGAGCTGTTTTTT. Translation gives CSGGNTGELFF.

This chain uses TRBV30 with TRBJ2-1; D may be TRBD1 (5 bases). Germline lookup yields CDR1 GTSNPN and CDR2 SVGIG (reference sequence). Trimming pared 1 base from V and 6 bases from J, leaving 10 bases between. The CDR3 spans 13 residues. CDR3 sequence (DNA): TGTGCCTGGAGTGCAGGGTACGGCAATGAGCAGTTCTTC. This sequence encodes CAWSAGYGNEQFF.

The chain links TRBV4-2 to TRBJ2-2, with 8 nucleotides matching TRBD1. Germline CDR1 is LGHNA and CDR2 is YNFKEQ. This CDR3 contains 15 residues. Losses at the gene ends were 0 bases for V and 6 bases for J; bases not matched to a gene: 3. DNA of the CDR3: TGTGCCAGCAGCCAAGACACAGGGGGAGCCGGGGAGCTGTTTTTT. It is translated as CASSQDTGGAGELFF.

For the CDR3, the DNA is TGTGCCAGCAGCATCCGGGCCAACACCGGGGAGCTGTTTTTT. It is translated as CASSIRANTGELFF. This sequence joins TRBV7-6 and TRBJ2-2; D unclear. This CDR3 comprises 14 residues. V shed 5 bases and J shed 2 bases, with 9 bases lying between them. Germline loops: CDR1 SGHVS, CDR2 FNYEAQ.

The CDR3 DNA follows: TGTGCTAGTGGTTTGGTAGTATCGGGGGTTCCCTACGAGCAGTACTTC. Protein: CASGLVVSGVPYEQYF. This chain joins TRBV12-5 and TRBJ2-7, with D perhaps TRBD2 (6 bases). The ends were cut back, 0 bases at V and 2 bases at J, with 14 bases in the middle. Germline V gene sequence: CDR1 LGHNT, CDR2 FRNRAP. The CDR3 extends over 16 amino acids.

The chain couples TRBV27 to TRBJ2-7, with no clear D. Germline CDR1 reads MNHEY; CDR2 reads SMNVEV (reference sequence). Trimming removed 5 bases at V and 4 bases at J, with 15 bases between. The CDR3 is made up of 14 amino acids. The DNA for the CDR3 is TGTGCCAGCAGTCCCGAAAAAGGCAGTTACGAGCAGTACTTC. The encoded protein is CASSPEKGSYEQYF.

The chain joins TRBV6-5 to TRBJ1-1, with D perhaps matching TRBD1 (6 bases). The CDR3 runs 14 residues. Trimming stripped 6 bases from V and 1 base from J, with 12 bases between. Germline V gene lookup returns CDR1 MNHEY and CDR2 SVGAGI. The DNA for the CDR3 is TGTGCCAGCAGCAGGGGTTTAAAGAACACTGAAGCTTTCTTT. Protein: CASSRGLKNTEAFF.

The rearrangement uses TRBV30 and TRBJ1-1; D is undetermined. Germline V gene sequence: CDR1 GTSNPN, CDR2 SVGIG (reference sequence). V dropped 1 base and J dropped 5 bases, with 5 bases sitting between them. There are 11 residues in the CDR3. The CDR3 spells CAWSGDTEAFF. Written as DNA, the CDR3 is TGTGCCTGGAGTGGGGATACTGAAGCTTTCTTT.

This chain joins TRBV6-5 and TRBJ2-7; D gene ambiguous. The CDR3 totals 12 residues. The ends were cut back, 6 bases at V and 5 bases at J, with 11 bases in the middle. Looked up from germline, CDR1 is MNHEY and CDR2 is SVGAGI. CDR3 residues: CASSPDSNEQYF. The CDR3 DNA is TGTGCCAGCAGCCCGGATTCAAACGAGCAGTACTTC.

The DNA of the CDR3 is TGTGCCAGCAGCTTAGAAGACGACGAGCAGTACTTC. This gives the protein CASSLEDDEQYF. The J gene is TRBJ2-7, the V gene TRBV11-3, with no clear D. CDR1 and CDR2 from the germline V gene are SGHNT and YENEEA. This CDR3 is 12 amino acids long. Trimming left V 0 bases short and J 5 bases short, with 5 bases between.

The genes are TRBV2 and TRBJ2-2, with 14 nucleotides matching TRBD2. The germline V gene has CDR1 SNHLY and CDR2 FYNNEI. The CDR3 has 18 amino acids. The V gene end was trimmed by 6 bases and the J gene end by 6 bases; junction bases not matched to a gene: 12. The CDR3 DNA reads as TGTGCCAGCAGCCTCATTGGGACTAGCGGGAGTATATCCGGGGAGCTGTTTTTT. Encoded protein: CASSLIGTSGSISGELFF. The entire variable domain, with the rest obtained from reference TRBV2 and TRBJ2-2, is as follows: EPEVTQTPSHQVTQMGQEVILRCVPISNHLYFYWYRQILGQKVEFLVSFYNNEISEKSEIFDDQFSVERPDGSNFTLKIRSTKLEDSAMYFCASSLIGTSGSISGELFFGEGSRLTVL.

The chain couples TRBV4-1 to TRBJ2-1; D is undetermined. This CDR3 region has 14 residues. Germline V gene lookup returns CDR1 MGHRA and CDR2 YSYEKL. V lost 0 bases and J lost 3, with 6 bases in between. DNA of the CDR3: TGCGCCAGCAGCCAAGAAATGGTCTACAATGAGCAGTTCTTC. Protein product: CASSQEMVYNEQFF.